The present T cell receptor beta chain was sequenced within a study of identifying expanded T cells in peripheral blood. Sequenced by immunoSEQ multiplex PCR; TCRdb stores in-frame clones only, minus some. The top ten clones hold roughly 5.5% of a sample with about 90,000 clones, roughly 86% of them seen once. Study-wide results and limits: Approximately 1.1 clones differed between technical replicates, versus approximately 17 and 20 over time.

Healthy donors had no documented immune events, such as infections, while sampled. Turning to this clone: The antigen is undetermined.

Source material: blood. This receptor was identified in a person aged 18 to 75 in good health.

CDR3 DNA: TGTGCCAGTAGTATGGGACAGGCGGCAGGAAACACCATATATTTT. Protein sequence: CASSMGQAAGNTIYF. The chain uses TRBV19 and TRBJ1-3, with 8 bases that match TRBD1. CDR1 is LNHDA, CDR2 SQIVND, per germline (reference sequence). Losses at the gene ends were 3 bases for V and 4 bases for J; bases not matched to a gene: 5. The CDR3 totals 15 residues.